The clone carrying this T cell receptor beta chain was detected only a few times. This specimen belongs to a study of blood T cell repertoires in COVID-19. Study as a whole: The samples span acute and convalescent COVID-19 from the United States, Italy and Spain. PBMCs, B-cell-depleted T cells, or T cells were the source of the cDNA or gDNA that made up the material.

In the original processing: Quantification of nucleated cells was approximated via reference gene primer amplification. Using immunoSEQ multiplex PCR, the repertoire was profiled, and TCRdb retains in-frame clones only, with some absent. The V and J calls and clone size come from that table; D and trimming were worked out from the DNA. The table has 95,000 to 150,000 clones, about 89% seen once. CDR1 and CDR2 (germline): SGHNT, YENEEA. V was trimmed by 5 bases and J by 0 bases, leaving 8 bases between them. The CDR3 loop spans 15 amino acids. The J gene is TRBJ1-6, the V gene TRBV11-3; D unclear. Sequenced material: peripheral blood. This TCR derives from a woman aged 70-85 years with acute or convalescent COVID-19. The CDR3 spells CASSKGSSYNSPLHF. The DNA for the CDR3 is TGTGCCAGCAGCAAAGGGAGCTCCTATAATTCACCCCTCCACTTT. The full variable domain, its missing parts supplied by reference TRBV11-3 and TRBJ1-6, is EAGVVQSPRYKIIEKKQPVAFWCNPISGHNTLYWYLQNLGQGPELLIRYENEEAVDDSQLPKDRFSAERLKGVDSTLKIQPAELGDSAVYLCASSKGSSYNSPLHFGNGTRLTVT.